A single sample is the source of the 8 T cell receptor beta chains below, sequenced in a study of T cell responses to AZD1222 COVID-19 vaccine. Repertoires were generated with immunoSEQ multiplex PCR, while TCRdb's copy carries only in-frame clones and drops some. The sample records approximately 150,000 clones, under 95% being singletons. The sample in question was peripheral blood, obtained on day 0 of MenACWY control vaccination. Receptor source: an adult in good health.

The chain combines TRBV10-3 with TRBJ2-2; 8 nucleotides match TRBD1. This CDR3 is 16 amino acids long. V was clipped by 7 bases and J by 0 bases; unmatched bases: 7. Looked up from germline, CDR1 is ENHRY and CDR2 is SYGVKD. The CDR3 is CAITTGQGPNTGELFF. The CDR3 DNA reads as TGTGCCATCACCACAGGACAGGGCCCGAACACCGGGGAGCTGTTTTTT.

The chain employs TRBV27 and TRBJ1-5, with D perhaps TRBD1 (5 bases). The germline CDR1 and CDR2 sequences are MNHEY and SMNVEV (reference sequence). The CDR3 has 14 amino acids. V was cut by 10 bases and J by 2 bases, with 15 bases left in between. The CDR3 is CATSRVGGNQPQHF. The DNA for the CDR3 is TGTGCCACCTCCAGGGTAGGAGGCAATCAGCCCCAGCATTTT.

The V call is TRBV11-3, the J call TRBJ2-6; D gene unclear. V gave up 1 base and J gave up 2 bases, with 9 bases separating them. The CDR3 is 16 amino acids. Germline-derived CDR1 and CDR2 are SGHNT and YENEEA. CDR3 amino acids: CASSLVAGPGANVLTF. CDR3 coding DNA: TGTGCCAGCAGCTTAGTTGCAGGTCCTGGGGCCAACGTCCTGACTTTC. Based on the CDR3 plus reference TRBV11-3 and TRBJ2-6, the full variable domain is EAGVVQSPRYKIIEKKQPVAFWCNPISGHNTLYWYLQNLGQGPELLIRYENEEAVDDSQLPKDRFSAERLKGVDSTLKIQPAELGDSAVYLCASSLVAGPGANVLTFGAGSRLTVL.

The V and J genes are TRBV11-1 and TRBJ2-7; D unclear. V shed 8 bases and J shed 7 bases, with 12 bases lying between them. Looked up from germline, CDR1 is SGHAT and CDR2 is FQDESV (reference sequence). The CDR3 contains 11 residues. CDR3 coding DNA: TGTGCCAGCGGGCCTGGATATGAGCAGTACTTC. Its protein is CASGPGYEQYF.

In DNA, the CDR3 is TGTGCCTGGAGTGTTGGAGGGGGCTCGGTCACTGAAGCTTTCTTT. Protein: CAWSVGGGSVTEAFF. The chain joins TRBV30 to TRBJ1-1; 7 bases agree with TRBD1. This CDR3 has 15 residues. Trimming at V came to 0 bases and at J to 4 bases, leaving 8 bases not matched to a gene. CDR1 and CDR2 from the germline V gene are GTSNPN and SVGIG (reference sequence).

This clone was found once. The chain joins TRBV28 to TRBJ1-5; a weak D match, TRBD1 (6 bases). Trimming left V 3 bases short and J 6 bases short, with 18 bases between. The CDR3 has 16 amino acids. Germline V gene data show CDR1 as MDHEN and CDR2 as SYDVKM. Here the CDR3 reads CASSLGQGLTGQPQHF. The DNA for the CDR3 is TGTGCCAGCAGTTTGGGGCAGGGGTTGACGGGTCAGCCCCAGCATTTT.

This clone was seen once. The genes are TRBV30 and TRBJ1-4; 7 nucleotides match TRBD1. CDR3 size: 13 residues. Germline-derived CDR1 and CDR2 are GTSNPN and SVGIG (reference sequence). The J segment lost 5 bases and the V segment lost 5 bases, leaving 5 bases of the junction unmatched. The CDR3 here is CAWGGQQNEKLFF. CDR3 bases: TGTGCCTGGGGGGGACAGCAAAATGAAAAACTGTTTTTT.

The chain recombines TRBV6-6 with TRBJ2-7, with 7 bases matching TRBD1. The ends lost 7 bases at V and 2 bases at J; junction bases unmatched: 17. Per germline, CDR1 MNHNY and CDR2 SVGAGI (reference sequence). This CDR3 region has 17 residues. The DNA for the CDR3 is TGTGCCAGCACTCGAGGGCTACAGGGGTTCAACGCCTACGAGCAGTACTTC. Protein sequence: CASTRGLQGFNAYEQYF.